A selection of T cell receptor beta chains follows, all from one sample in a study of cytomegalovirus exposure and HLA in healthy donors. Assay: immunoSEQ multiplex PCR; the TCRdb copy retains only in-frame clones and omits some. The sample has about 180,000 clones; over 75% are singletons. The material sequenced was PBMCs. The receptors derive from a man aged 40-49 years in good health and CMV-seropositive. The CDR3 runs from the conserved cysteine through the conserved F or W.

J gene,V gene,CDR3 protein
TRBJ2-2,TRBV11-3,CASSLVIAGPRELFF
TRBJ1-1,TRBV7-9,CASSPPAATEAFF
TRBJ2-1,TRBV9,CASSVGGTQGNEQFF
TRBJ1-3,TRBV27,CASSHGTGGISGNTIYF
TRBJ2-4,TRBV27,CASSSPGLIGKNSQYF
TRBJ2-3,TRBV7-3,CASSRTSGNIDTQYF
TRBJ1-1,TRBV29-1,CSVEQGIGAFF
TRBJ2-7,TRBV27,CASSRQYGVILEQYF
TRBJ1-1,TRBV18,CASSRDPDRNTEAFF
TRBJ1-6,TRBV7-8,CASSRERRGYNSPLHF
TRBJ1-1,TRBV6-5,CATLRGHQLGTEAFF
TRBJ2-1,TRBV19,CASSLNNEQFF
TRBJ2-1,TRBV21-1,CASSSHLSSGEPYNEQFF
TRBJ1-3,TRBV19,CASSIRGQGGIYF
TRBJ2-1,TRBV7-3,CASRGTEPYNEQFF
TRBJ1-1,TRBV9,CASSVEEGSEAFF
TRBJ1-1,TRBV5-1,CASSLGAGMNTEAFF
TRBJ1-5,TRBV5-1,CASSLFGNSNQPQHF
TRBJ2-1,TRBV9,CASSVLAGGSYNEQFF
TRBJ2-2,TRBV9,CASSVDALFANTGELFF
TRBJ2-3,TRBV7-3,CASSLMAASKDTQYF
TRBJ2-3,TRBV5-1,CASSPGLAVDTQYF
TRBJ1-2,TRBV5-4,CASSLSQAGRSNYGYTF
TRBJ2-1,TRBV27,CASSPRLAGDNEQFF
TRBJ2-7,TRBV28,CASSLGLAGTYEQYF
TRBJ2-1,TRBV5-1,CASSLDPKQGSWLF
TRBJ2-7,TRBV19,CASSSPWTSGSYEQYF
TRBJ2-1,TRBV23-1,CASSQPPGNEQFF
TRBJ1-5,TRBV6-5,CASSYWFGGQPQHF
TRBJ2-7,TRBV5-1,CASSSGSLAGENEQYF
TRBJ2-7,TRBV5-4,CASSLYTISYEQYF
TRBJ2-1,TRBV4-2,CASSQGQGLAGNEQFF
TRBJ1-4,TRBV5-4,CATSTGQTNEKLFF
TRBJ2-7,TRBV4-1,CASSQAEDRGTYEQYF
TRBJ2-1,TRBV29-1,CSVGTGGYNEQFF
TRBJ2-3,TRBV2,CASSEEASGRAQYF
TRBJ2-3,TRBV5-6,CASSPLGAGGTDTQYF
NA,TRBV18,CASSPSGVSYEQYF
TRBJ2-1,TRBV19,CASSIAGDSYNEQFF
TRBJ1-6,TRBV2,CASTIGQDYNSPLHF
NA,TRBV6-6,CASSPLGVYEQYF
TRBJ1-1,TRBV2,CASSELLGASKNTEAFF
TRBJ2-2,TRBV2,CASRAQDTGELFF
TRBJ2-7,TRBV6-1,CASSVGQGSYEQYF
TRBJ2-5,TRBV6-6,CASSYGQIQETQYF
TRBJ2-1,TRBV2,CASSEQDYNEQFF
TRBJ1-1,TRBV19,CASIRTQGGTEAFF
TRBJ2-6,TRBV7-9,CASSLPRDGSSGANGLTF
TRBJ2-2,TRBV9,CASSVAGRETRGGELFF
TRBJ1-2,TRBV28,CASSSPGQGAYYGYTF
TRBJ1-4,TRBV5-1,CASSRTGTANEKLFF